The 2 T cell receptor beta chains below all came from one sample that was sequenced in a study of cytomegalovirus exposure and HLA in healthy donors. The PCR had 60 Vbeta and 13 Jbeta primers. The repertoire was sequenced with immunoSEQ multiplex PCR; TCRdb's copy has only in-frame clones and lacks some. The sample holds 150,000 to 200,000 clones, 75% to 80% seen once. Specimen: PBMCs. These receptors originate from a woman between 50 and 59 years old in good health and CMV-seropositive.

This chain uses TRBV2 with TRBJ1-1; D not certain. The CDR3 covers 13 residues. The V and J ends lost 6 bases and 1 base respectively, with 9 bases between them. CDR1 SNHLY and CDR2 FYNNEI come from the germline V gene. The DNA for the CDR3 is TGTGCCAGCAGGCTACAGCAGAACACTGAAGCTTTCTTT. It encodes CASRLQQNTEAFF.

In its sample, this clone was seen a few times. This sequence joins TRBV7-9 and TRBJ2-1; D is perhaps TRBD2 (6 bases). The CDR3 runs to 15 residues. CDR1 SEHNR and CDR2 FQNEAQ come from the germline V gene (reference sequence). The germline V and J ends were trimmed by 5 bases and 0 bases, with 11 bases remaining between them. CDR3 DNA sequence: TGTGCCAGCAGCGCCGGGGGAAGCTCCTACAATGAGCAGTTCTTC. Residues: CASSAGGSSYNEQFF.